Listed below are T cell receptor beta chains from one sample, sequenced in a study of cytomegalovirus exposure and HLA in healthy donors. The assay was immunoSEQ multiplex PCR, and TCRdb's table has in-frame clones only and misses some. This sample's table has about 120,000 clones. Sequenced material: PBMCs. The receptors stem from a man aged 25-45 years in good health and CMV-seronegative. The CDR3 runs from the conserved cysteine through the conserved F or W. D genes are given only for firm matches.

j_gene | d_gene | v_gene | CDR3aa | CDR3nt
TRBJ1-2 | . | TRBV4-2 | CASSQELDGINYGYTF | TGTGCCAGCAGCCAAGAACTTGACGGGATCAACTATGGCTACACCTTC
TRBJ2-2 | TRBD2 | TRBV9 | CASSPRTSGGNGELFF | TGTGCCAGCAGCCCTCGGACTAGCGGGGGTAACGGGGAGCTGTTTTTT
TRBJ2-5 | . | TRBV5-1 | CASSQLPQGLQETQYF | TGCGCCAGCAGCCAACTGCCGCAGGGCCTCCAAGAGACCCAGTACTTC
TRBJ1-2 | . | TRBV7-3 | CASSSNRADGYTF | TGTGCCAGCAGCTCTAACAGGGCGGACGGCTACACCTTC
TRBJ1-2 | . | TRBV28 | CASSLRESGYTF | TGTGCCAGCAGTCTCAGGGAATCTGGCTACACCTTC
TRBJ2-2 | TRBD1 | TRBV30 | CAWDPRQGAFGTGELFF | TGTGCCTGGGACCCGCGACAGGGGGCCTTTGGCACCGGGGAGCTGTTTTTT
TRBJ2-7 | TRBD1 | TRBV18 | CASSPTGGSSYEQYF | TGTGCCAGCTCACCCACAGGGGGTAGCTCCTACGAGCAGTACTTC
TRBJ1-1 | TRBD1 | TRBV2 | CASTGGPGGRTEAFF | TGTGCCAGCACCGGTGGGCCAGGGGGTAGAACTGAAGCTTTCTTT
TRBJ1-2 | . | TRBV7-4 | CASSFIRQNYGYTF | TGTGCCAGCAGCTTTATTAGACAGAACTATGGCTACACCTTC
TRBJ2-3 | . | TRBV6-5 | CASRRGGGGDTQYF | TGTGCCAGCAGAAGGGGGGGCGGGGGAGATACGCAGTATTTT
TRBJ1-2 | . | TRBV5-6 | CASSTIREGGYGYTF | TGTGCCAGCAGCACGATCCGGGAGGGAGGCTATGGCTACACCTTC
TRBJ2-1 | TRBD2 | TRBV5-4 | CASNPTGTSPPNEQFF | TGTGCCAGCAACCCCACCGGGACTAGCCCACCGAATGAGCAGTTCTTC
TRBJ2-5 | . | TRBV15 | CATSPRRQTQYF | TGTGCCACCAGCCCGCGGAGGCAGACCCAGTACTTC
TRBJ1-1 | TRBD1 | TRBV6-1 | CATIGQVFTEAFF | TGTGCCACCATAGGACAGGTTTTCACTGAAGCTTTCTTT
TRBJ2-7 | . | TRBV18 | CASSQATGVNEQYF | TGTGCCAGCTCACAAGCCACGGGGGTGAACGAGCAGTACTTC
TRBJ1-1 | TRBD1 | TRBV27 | CASSFGEEGALVNTEAFF | TGTGCCAGCAGTTTCGGTGAAGAGGGGGCGTTGGTAAACACTGAAGCTTTCTTT
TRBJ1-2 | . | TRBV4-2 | CASSQRGGIETNYGYTF | TGTGCCAGCAGCCAAAGGGGGGGGATAGAAACTAACTATGGCTACACCTTC
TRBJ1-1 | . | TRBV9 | CASSVGGGVNTEAFF | TGTGCCAGCAGCGTAGGAGGAGGGGTGAACACTGAAGCTTTCTTT